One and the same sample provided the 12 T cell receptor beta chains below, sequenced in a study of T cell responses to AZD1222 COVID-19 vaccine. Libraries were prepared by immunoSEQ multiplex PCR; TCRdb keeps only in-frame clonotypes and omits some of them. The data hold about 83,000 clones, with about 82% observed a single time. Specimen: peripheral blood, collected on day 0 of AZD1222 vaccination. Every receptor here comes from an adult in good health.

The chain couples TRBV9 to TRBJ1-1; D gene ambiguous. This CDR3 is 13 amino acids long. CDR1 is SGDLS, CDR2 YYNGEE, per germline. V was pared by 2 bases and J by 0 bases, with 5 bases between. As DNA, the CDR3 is TGTGCCAGCAGCGTCTCCTTGAACACTGAAGCTTTCTTT. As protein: CASSVSLNTEAFF. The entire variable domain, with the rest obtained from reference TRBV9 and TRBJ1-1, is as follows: DSGVTQTPKHLITATGQRVTLRCSPRSGDLSVYWYQQSLDQGLQFLIQYYNGEERAKGNILERFSAQQFPDLHSELNLSSLELGDSALYFCASSVSLNTEAFFGQGTRLTVV.

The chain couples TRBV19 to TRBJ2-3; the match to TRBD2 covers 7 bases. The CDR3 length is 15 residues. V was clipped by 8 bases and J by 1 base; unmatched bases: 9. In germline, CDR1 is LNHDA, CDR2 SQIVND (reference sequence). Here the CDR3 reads CASPTSPLCTDTQYF. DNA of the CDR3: TGTGCCAGTCCGACTAGCCCGTTGTGCACAGATACGCAGTATTTT.

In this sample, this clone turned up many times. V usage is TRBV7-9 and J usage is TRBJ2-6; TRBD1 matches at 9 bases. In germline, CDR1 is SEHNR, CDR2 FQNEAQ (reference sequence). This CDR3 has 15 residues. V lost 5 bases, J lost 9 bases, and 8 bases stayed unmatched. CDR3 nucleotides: TGTGCCAGCAGCCTGGGACAGGGAATCCTCAACGTCCTGACTTTC. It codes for CASSLGQGILNVLTF.

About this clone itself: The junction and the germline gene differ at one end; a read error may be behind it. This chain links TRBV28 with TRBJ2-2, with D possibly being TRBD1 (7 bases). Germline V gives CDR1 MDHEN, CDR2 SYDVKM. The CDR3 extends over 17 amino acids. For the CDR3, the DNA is TGTGCCAGCAGTCCCGGGATGACAGGGAGGAACTCCGGGGAGCTGTTTTTT. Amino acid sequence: CASSPGMTGRNSGELFF. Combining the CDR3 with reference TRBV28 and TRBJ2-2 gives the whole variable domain DVKVTQSSRYLVKRTGEKVFLECVQDMDHENMFWYRQDPGLGLRLIYFSYDVKMKEKGDIPEGYSVSREKKERFSLILESASTNQTSMYLCASSPGMTGRNSGELFFGEGSRLTVL.

CDR3 residues: CASSLGAPRVRGGDTQYF. In DNA form, the CDR3 reads TGTGCCAGCAGTTTAGGGGCCCCACGGGTACGGGGGGGAGATACGCAGTATTTT. This chain connects TRBV27 to TRBJ2-3, with 8 nucleotides matching TRBD2. Germline trimming cut 2 bases from V and 5 bases from J; bases unmatched to any gene: 15. The CDR3 covers 18 residues. CDR1 and CDR2 (germline): MNHEY, SMNVEV (reference sequence).

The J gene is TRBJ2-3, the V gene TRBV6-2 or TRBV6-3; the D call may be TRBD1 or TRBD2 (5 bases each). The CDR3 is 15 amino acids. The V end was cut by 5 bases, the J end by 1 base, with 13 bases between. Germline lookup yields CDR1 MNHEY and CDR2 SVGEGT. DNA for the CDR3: TGTGCCAGCAGTGGGGGACCGCGAGGCACAGATACGCAGTATTTT. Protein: CASSGGPRGTDTQYF.

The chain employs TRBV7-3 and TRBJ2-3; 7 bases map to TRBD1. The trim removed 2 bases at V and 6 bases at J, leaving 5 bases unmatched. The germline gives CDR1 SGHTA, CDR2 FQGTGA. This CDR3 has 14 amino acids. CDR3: CASSLGQGVDTQYF. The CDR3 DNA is TGTGCCAGCAGCTTAGGGCAGGGGGTGGATACGCAGTATTTT. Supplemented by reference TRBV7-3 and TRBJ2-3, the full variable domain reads GAGVSQTPSNKVTEKGKYVELRCDPISGHTALYWYRQSLGQGPEFLIYFQGTGAADDSGLPNDRFFAVRPEGSVSTLKIQRTERGDSAVYLCASSLGQGVDTQYFGPGTRLTVL.

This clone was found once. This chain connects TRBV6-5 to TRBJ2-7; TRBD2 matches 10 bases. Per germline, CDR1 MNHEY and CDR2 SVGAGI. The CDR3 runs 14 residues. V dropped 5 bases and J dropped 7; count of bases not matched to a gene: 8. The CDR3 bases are TGTGCCAGCAGTCCACTAGCGGGAAAGGGGGAGCAGTACTTC. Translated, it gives CASSPLAGKGEQYF.

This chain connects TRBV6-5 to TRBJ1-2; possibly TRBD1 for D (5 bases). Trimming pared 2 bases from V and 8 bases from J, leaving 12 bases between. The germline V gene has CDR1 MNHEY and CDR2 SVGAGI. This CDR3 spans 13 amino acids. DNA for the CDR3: TGTGCCAGCAGTTACCGAGGGGTCGGGGGCTACACCTTC. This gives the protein CASSYRGVGGYTF.

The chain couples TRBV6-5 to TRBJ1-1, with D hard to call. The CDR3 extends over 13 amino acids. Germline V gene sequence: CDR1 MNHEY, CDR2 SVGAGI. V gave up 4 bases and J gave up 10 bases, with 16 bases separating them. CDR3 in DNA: TGTGCCAGCAGTTCAAACGTGGCCAGCGCAGCTTTCTTT. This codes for CASSSNVASAAFF.

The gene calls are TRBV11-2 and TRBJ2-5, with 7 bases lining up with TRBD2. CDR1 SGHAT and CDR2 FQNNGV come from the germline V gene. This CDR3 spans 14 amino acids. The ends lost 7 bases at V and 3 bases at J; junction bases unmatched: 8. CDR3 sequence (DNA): TGTGCCAGCACCCTTAGCGCGGGGGAAGAGACCCAGTACTTC. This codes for CASTLSAGEETQYF.

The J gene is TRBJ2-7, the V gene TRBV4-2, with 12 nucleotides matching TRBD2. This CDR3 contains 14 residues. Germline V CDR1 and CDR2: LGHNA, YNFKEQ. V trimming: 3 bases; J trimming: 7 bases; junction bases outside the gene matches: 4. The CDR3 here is CASSHTSGRNEQYF. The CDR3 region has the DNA TGTGCCAGCAGCCACACTAGCGGGAGGAATGAGCAGTACTTC.